The entry below gives a single T cell receptor (beta chain) sequence along with its context. What it recognizes is unknown. The sample comes from a study of cytomegalovirus exposure and HLA in healthy donors. Germline CDR1 SGHTA, CDR2 FQGNSA. This CDR3 spans 14 amino acids. Losses at the gene ends were 7 bases for V and 2 bases for J; bases not matched to a gene: 5. A multiplex PCR was run with 60 Vbeta primers and 13 Jbeta primers. Profiled with immunoSEQ multiplex PCR; TCRdb holds only in-frame clones, not every one. The data show about 93,000 clones, around 80% seen once. Study-wide points: In a later analysis, at a false discovery rate of 0.05, under 20,000 TCR beta sequences were associated with HLA alleles. Some highly shared sequence variants likely arose as a pipeline artifact. Generally TCR sequences proved uncommon, though certain public TCRs appeared in numerous donors.

V and J are TRBV7-2 and TRBJ2-1, with 7 bases that match TRBD2. This clonotype originated in a man aged 25-40 years in good health and CMV-seronegative. What was sequenced was PBMCs. The CDR3 bases are TGTGCCAGCACGGGGGGAAATACCTACAATGAGCAGTTCTTC. Its protein is CASTGGNTYNEQFF.